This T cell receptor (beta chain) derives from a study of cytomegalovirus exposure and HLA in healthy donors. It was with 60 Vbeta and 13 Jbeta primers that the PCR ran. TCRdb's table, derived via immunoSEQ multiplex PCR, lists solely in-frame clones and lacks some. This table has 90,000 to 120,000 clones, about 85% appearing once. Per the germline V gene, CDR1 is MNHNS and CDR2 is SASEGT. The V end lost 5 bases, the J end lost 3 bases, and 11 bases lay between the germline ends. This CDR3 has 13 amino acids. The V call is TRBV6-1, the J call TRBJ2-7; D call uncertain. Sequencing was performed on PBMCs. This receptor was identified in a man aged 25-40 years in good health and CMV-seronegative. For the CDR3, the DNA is TGTGCCAGCAGTCCCCAGGTAATCTACGAGCAGTACTTC. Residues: CASSPQVIYEQYF.